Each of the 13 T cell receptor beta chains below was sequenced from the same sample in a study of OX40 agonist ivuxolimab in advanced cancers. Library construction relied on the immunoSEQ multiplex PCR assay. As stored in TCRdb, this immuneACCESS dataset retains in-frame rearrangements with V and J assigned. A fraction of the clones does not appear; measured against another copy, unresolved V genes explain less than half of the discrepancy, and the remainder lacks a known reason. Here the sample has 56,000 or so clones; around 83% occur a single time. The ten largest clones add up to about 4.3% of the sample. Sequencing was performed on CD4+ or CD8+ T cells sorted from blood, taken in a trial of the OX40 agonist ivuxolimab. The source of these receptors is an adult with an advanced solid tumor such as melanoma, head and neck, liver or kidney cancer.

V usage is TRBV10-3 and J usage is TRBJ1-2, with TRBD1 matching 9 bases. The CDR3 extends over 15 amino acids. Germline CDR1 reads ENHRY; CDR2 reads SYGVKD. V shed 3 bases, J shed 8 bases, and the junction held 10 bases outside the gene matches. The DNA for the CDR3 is TGTGCCATCAGTGAACAGGGGGCCTCCCTTAGCGGCTACACCTTC. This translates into CAISEQGASLSGYTF.

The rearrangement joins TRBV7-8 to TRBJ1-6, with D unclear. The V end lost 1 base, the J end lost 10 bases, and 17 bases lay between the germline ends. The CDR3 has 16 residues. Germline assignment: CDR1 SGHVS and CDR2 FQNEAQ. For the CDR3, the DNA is TGTGCCAGCAGCTTAGGCCCGGGCACTCCCCCCTCACCCCTCCACTTT. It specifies CASSLGPGTPPSPLHF. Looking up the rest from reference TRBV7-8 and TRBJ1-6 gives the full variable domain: GAGVSQSPRYKVAKRGQDVALRCDPISGHVSLFWYQQALGQGPEFLTYFQNEAQLDKSGLPSDRFFAERPEGSVSTLKIQRTQQEDSAVYLCASSLGPGTPPSPLHFGNGTRLTVT.

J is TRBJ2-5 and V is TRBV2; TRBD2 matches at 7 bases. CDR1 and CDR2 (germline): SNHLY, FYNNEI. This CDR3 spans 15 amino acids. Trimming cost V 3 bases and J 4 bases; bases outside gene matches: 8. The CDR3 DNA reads TGTGCCAGCAGTGACCTTGCGGGAGTTGGAGAGACCCAGTACTTC. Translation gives CASSDLAGVGETQYF.

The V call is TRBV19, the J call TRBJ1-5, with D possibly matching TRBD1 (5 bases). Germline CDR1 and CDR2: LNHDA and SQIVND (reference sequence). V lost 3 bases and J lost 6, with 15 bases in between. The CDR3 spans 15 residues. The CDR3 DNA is TGTGCCAGTAGTATCCAAGGGGCCCTAGGTCAGCCCCAGCATTTT. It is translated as CASSIQGALGQPQHF. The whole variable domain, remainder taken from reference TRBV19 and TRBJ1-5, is DGGITQSPKYLFRKEGQNVTLSCEQNLNHDAMYWYRQDPGQGLRLIYYSQIVNDFQKGDIAEGYSVSREKKESFPLTVTSAQKNPTAFYLCASSIQGALGQPQHFGDGTRLSIL.

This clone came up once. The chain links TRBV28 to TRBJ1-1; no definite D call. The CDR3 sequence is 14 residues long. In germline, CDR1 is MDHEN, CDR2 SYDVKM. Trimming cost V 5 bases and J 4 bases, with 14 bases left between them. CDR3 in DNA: TGTGCCAGCAGTCCCCCGGACGGAGGCACTGAAGCTTTCTTT. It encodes CASSPPDGGTEAFF. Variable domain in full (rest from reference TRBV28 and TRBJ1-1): DVKVTQSSRYLVKRTGEKVFLECVQDMDHENMFWYRQDPGLGLRLIYFSYDVKMKEKGDIPEGYSVSREKKERFSLILESASTNQTSMYLCASSPPDGGTEAFFGQGTRLTVV.

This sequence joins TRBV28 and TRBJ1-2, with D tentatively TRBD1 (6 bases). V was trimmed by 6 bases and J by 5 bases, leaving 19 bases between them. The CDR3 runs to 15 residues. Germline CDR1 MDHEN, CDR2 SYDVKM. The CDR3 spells CASRYNTRQDYGYTF. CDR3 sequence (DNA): TGTGCCAGCAGATACAATACCCGACAGGATTATGGCTACACCTTC.

CDR3 protein: CAWIQGADEKLFF. The CDR3 DNA reads as TGTGCCTGGATACAGGGGGCTGATGAAAAACTGTTTTTT. This chain connects TRBV30 to TRBJ1-4; 9 bases map to TRBD1. This CDR3 contains 13 residues. CDR1 is GTSNPN and CDR2 is SVGIG in the germline V gene (reference sequence). The junction had 3 bases not matched to a gene; V was cut back by 4 bases and J by 6 bases.

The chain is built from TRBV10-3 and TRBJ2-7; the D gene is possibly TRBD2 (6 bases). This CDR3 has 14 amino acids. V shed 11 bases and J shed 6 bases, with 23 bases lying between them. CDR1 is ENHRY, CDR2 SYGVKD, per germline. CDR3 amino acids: CAVQLGTQQGEQYF. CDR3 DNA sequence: TGTGCCGTCCAACTCGGGACTCAACAAGGCGAGCAGTACTTC.

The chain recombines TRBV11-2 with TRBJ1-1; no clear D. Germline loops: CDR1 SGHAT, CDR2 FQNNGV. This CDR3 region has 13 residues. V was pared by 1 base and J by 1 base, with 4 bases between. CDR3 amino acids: CASSLGRNTEAFF. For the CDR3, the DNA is TGTGCCAGCAGCTTAGGTCGGAACACTGAAGCTTTCTTT.

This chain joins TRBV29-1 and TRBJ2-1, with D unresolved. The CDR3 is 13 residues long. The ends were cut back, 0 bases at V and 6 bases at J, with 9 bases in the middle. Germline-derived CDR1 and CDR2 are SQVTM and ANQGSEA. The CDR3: CSVEEQSPNEQFF. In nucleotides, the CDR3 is TGCAGCGTTGAAGAACAATCACCCAATGAGCAGTTCTTC.

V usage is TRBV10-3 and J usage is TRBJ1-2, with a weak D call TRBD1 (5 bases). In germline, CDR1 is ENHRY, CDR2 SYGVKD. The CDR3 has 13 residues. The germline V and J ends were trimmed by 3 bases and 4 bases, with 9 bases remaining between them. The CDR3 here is CAISDFQGYGYTF. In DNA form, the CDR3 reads TGTGCCATCAGTGACTTCCAGGGCTATGGCTACACCTTC.

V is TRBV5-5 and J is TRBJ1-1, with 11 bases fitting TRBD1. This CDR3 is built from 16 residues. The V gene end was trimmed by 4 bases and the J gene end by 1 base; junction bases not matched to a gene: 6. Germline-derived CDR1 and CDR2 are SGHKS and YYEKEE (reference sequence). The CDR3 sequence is CASSGYGQGANTEAFF. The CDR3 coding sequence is TGTGCCAGCAGCGGATACGGACAGGGGGCGAACACTGAAGCTTTCTTT. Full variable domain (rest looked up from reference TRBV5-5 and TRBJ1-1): DAGVTQSPTHLIKTRGQQVTLRCSPISGHKSVSWYQQVLGQGPQFIFQYYEKEERGRGNFPDRFSARQFPNYSSELNVNALLLGDSALYLCASSGYGQGANTEAFFGQGTRLTVV.

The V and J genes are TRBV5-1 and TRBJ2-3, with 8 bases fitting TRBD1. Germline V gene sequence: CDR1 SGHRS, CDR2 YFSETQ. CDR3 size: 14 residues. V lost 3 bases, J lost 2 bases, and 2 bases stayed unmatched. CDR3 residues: CASSWDRNTDTQYF. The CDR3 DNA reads TGCGCCAGCAGCTGGGACAGGAACACAGATACGCAGTATTTT. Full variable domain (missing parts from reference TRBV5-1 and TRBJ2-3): KAGVTQTPRYLIKTRGQQVTLSCSPISGHRSVSWYQQTPGQGLQFLFEYFSETQRNKGNFPGRFSGRQFSNSRSEMNVSTLELGDSALYLCASSWDRNTDTQYFGPGTRLTVL.